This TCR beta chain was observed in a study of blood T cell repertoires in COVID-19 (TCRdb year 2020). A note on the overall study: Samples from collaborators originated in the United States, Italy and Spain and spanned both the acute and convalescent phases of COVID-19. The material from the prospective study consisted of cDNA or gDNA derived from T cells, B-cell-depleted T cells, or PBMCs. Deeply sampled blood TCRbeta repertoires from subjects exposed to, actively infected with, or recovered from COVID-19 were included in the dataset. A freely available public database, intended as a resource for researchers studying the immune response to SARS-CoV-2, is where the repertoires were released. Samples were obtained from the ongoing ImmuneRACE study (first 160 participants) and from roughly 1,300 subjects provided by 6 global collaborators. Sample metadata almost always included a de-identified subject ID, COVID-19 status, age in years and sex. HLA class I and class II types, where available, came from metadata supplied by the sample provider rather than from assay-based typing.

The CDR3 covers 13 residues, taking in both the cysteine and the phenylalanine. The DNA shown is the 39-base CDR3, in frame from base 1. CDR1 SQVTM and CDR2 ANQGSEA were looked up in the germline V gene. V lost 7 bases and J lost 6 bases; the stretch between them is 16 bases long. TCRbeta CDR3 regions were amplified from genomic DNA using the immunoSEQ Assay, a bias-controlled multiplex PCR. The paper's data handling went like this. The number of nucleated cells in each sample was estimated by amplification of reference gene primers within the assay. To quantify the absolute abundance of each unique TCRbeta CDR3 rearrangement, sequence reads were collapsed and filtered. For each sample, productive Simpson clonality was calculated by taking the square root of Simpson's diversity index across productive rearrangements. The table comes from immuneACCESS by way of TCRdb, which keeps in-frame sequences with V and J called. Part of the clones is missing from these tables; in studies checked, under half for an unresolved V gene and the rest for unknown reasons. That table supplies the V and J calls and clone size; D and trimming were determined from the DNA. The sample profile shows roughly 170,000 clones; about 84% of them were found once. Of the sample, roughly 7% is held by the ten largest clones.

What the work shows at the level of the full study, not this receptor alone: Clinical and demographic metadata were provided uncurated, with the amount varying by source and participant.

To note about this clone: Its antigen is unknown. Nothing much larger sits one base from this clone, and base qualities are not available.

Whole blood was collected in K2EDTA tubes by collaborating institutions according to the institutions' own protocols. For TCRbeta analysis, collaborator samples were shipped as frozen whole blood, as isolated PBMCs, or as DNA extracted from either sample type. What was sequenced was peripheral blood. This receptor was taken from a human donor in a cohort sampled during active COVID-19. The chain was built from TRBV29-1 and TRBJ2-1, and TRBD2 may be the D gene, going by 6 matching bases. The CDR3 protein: CSGYGTGANEQFF. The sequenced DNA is TGCAGCGGCTACGGGACTGGTGCCAATGAGCAGTTCTTC.